A single sample is the source of the 17 T cell receptor beta chains below, sequenced in a study of spatial heterogeneity in lung cancer. Time point: sample taken at primary tumor resection. MiXCR, applied by TCRdb to the 5' RACE reads, yields one record per CDR3 protein. The table has some 83,000 distinct CDR3 sequences, under 8.5% seen once. The sample was PBMCs, taken at surgery. The receptor set was obtained from a male donor with early-stage non-small cell lung cancer.

This clonotype appeared a few times. The gene calls are TRBV2 and TRBJ1-1; 7 bases align to TRBD1. This CDR3 is built from 14 residues. Germline V gives CDR1 SNHLY, CDR2 FYNNEI. Trimming cost V 6 bases and J 1 base; bases outside gene matches: 5. The CDR3 region has the DNA TGTGCCAGCAGAGGGGACAGCTCGAACACTGAAGCTTTCTTT. Protein product: CASRGDSSNTEAFF.

This clonotype showed up many times. This chain joins TRBV7-2 and TRBJ2-1; possibly TRBD2 for D (6 bases). This CDR3 has 15 amino acids. Trimming cost V 5 bases and J 6 bases, with 17 bases left between them. The germline V gene has CDR1 SGHTA and CDR2 FQGNSA. CDR3 sequence reads: CASSPTAGSANEQFF. The CDR3 region has the DNA TGTGCCAGCAGCCCTACGGCGGGGTCCGCCAATGAGCAGTTCTTC.

The sample holds many counts of this clonotype. CDR3 DNA: TGCAGCGTTGTGGGGGGGATGGGCGAGTCCTACGGAGTTTACTTC. As protein: CSVVGGMGESYGVYF. This chain uses TRBV29-1 with TRBJ2-7; 7 nucleotides align to TRBD2. CDR3 length equals 15 residues. The V gene's germline CDR1 is SQVTM and CDR2 ANQGSEA. Trimming took 4 bases from V and 13 from J; bases not matched to a gene: 22.

The V gene is TRBV12-3 or TRBV12-4, the J gene TRBJ1-2; 9 nucleotides align to TRBD1. The length of the CDR3 is 15 residues. The ends lost 6 bases at V and 6 bases at J; junction bases unmatched: 11. CDR3 bases: TGTGCCAGCAGAAATACGGACCGGGACAGGGATGGCTACACCTTC. As protein: CASRNTDRDRDGYTF.

This clonotype was seen repeatedly, ten times or more. The chain combines TRBV7-8 with TRBJ2-7, with 9 bases identical to TRBD1. The J segment lost 5 bases and the V segment lost 0 bases, leaving 5 bases of the junction unmatched. Germline values: CDR1 SGHVS, CDR2 FQNEAQ. This CDR3 has 15 residues. CDR3 protein: CASSLARTGVNEQYF. In nucleotides, the CDR3 is TGTGCCAGCAGCTTAGCCCGGACAGGGGTCAACGAGCAGTACTTC.

The chain recombines TRBV3-1 with TRBJ2-5; D is possibly TRBD2 (5 bases). This CDR3 contains 14 residues. CDR1 and CDR2 from the germline V gene are LGHDT and YNNKEL (reference sequence). Trimming left V 4 bases short and J 5 bases short, with 14 bases between. The CDR3 reads CASSRADVGETQYF. In DNA form, the CDR3 reads TGTGCCAGCAGCCGAGCGGACGTCGGGGAGACCCAGTACTTC.

Many counts were recorded for this clonotype. V gene TRBV18 combines with J gene TRBJ1-2, with 7 bases fitting TRBD1. This CDR3 is 14 amino acids long. Trimming removed 2 bases from V and 5 bases from J; junction bases left unmatched: 5. From germline, CDR1 is KGHSH and CDR2 LQKENI. The CDR3 is CASSPVTGEYGYTF. CDR3 DNA sequence: TGTGCCAGCTCACCAGTTACAGGGGAGTATGGCTACACCTTC.

The CDR3 region is CASSPSAGVVEQFF. In DNA form, the CDR3 reads TGTGCCAGCAGTCCCTCGGCAGGGGTGGTTGAGCAGTTCTTC. The chain is built from TRBV6-2 or TRBV6-3 and TRBJ2-1; possibly TRBD1 for D (6 bases). Trimming shortened V by 5 bases and J by 9 bases, and 17 bases separated the two germline ends. The length of the CDR3 is 14 residues. Germline CDR1 is MNHEY and CDR2 is SVGEGT.

This clonotype was seen more than once but under ten times. J is TRBJ1-6 and V is TRBV2; 7 positions agree with TRBD1. Unmatched junction bases numbered 7, after V lost 5 bases and J lost 9 bases. Germline CDR1 is SNHLY and CDR2 is FYNNEI. The CDR3 contains 14 residues. The CDR3 region has the DNA TGTGCCAGCAGTATACAGGGGTCCGGTTCACCCCTCCACTTT. It is translated as CASSIQGSGSPLHF.

This clonotype occurred many times. The chain employs TRBV19 and TRBJ2-5; D remains ambiguous. Germline assignment: CDR1 LNHDA and CDR2 SQIVND (reference sequence). Trimming pared 5 bases from V and 7 bases from J, leaving 14 bases between. The CDR3 length is 13 residues. CDR3 sequence reads: CASSPLGIGTQYF. CDR3 coding DNA: TGTGCCAGTAGTCCCCTTGGCATTGGGACCCAGTACTTC.

This clonotype was observed at least ten times. The V and J genes are TRBV20-1 and TRBJ1-2; D might be TRBD1 (5 bases). The ends were cut back, 2 bases at V and 0 bases at J, with 19 bases in the middle. The CDR3 covers 17 residues. Looked up from germline, CDR1 is DFQATT and CDR2 is SNEGSKA (reference sequence). CDR3 sequence reads: CSARTPGTETSNYGYTF. The CDR3 bases are TGCAGTGCTAGAACCCCCGGGACCGAAACCTCTAACTATGGCTACACCTTC.

This clonotype was picked up a small number of times. J is TRBJ1-6 and V is TRBV19; D is unclear. The V gene lost 6 bases and the J gene lost 5 bases, with 8 bases spanning the gap. This CDR3 comprises 13 residues. Germline CDR1 and CDR2: LNHDA and SQIVND (reference sequence). CDR3 nucleotides: TGTGCCAGTAGGAAAACAGATAATTCACCCCTCCACTTT. Its protein is CASRKTDNSPLHF.

This clonotype was observed at least ten times. The chain recombines TRBV15 with TRBJ1-2; weak D call: TRBD1 (5 bases). Trimming took 0 bases from V and 6 from J, leaving 14 bases between them. Germline V gene sequence: CDR1 LNHNV, CDR2 YYDKDF (reference sequence). This CDR3 has 15 residues. The CDR3 bases are TGTGCCACCAGCAGAGATAGAACAGGAGACCATGGCTACACCTTC. This sequence encodes CATSRDRTGDHGYTF.

This chain connects TRBV7-9 to TRBJ2-1, with TRBD2 identical over 7 bases. Germline CDR1 reads SEHNR; CDR2 reads FQNEAQ (reference sequence). The V and J ends lost 2 bases and 0 bases, in that order; junction bases with no gene match: 4. The CDR3 sequence is 16 residues long. The CDR3 DNA sequence: TGTGCCAGCAGCTTATGGCTAGCGGACTCCTACAATGAGCAGTTCTTC. It specifies CASSLWLADSYNEQFF.

The gene calls are TRBV6-6 and TRBJ2-7, with TRBD2 identical over 11 bases. V shed 2 bases and J 2 bases; nucleotides not matched to a gene: 2. The CDR3 runs to 15 residues. Germline V gene sequence: CDR1 MNHNY, CDR2 SVGAGI (reference sequence). CDR3 coding DNA: TGTGCCAGCAGTTACGAACTAGCGGGAGCCTACGAGCAGTACTTC. Amino acid sequence: CASSYELAGAYEQYF.

This clonotype was recorded many times. The chain uses TRBV6-2 or TRBV6-3 and TRBJ2-1; TRBD2 might be the D (6 bases). The CDR3 sequence is 12 residues long. V dropped 11 bases and J dropped 14 bases, with 22 bases sitting between them. Germline values: CDR1 MNHEY, CDR2 SVGEGT. The CDR3 nucleotides are TGTGCCGGAACGGGTGGGAGGCCTCGGAAGTTCTTC. It translates to CAGTGGRPRKFF.

This clonotype was seen a handful of times. The V call is TRBV9, the J call TRBJ2-1, with TRBD2 identical over 8 bases. In germline, CDR1 is SGDLS, CDR2 YYNGEE. V lost 1 base, J lost 8 bases, and 5 bases stayed unmatched. CDR3 size: 14 residues. The CDR3 region has the DNA TGTGCCAGCAGCGTAAGCGGGAGAACCGATGAGCAGTTCTTC. Translation: CASSVSGRTDEQFF. Supplemented by reference TRBV9 and TRBJ2-1, the full variable domain reads DSGVTQTPKHLITATGQRVTLRCSPRSGDLSVYWYQQSLDQGLQFLIQYYNGEERAKGNILERFSAQQFPDLHSELNLSSLELGDSALYFCASSVSGRTDEQFFGPGTRLTVL.